These 7 T cell receptor beta chains came from one sample sequenced in a study of T cells in Graves' hyperthyroidism and ophthalmopathy. Regions amplified from RNA transcripts were the TCR beta CDR3 regions. The HTBI primer set drove a first-round RT-PCR of the TCR CDR3. One entry per CDR3 protein results from TCRdb running MiXCR on the multiplex PCR reads. The data show a few hundred thousand distinct CDR3 sequences, 15% to 19% seen once. The material sequenced was blood. Receptor source: a woman between 25 and 40 years old with Graves' hyperthyroidism.

The rearrangement uses TRBV24-1 and TRBJ2-7; 14 nucleotides match TRBD2. V was pared by 4 bases and J by 5 bases, with 6 bases of the junction left unmatched. The CDR3 length is 16 residues. Germline V lookup: CDR1 KGHDR, CDR2 SFDVKD. The CDR3 loop is CATSEGTSGSGHEQYF. The CDR3 bases are TGTGCCACCAGTGAGGGGACTAGCGGGAGTGGGCACGAGCAGTACTTC.

This clonotype was recorded many times. V gene TRBV20-1 combines with J gene TRBJ2-1; 10 bases map to TRBD2. V shed 5 bases, J shed 4 bases, and the junction held 2 bases outside the gene matches. The CDR3 spans 13 residues. CDR1 and CDR2 from the germline V gene are DFQATT and SNEGSKA (reference sequence). The CDR3 sequence is CSAGSGGYNEQFF. The CDR3 region has the DNA TGCAGTGCTGGTAGCGGGGGGTACAATGAGCAGTTCTTC.

This clonotype was detected ten times or more. The rearrangement uses TRBV7-6 and TRBJ2-1; 9 bases map to TRBD2. Germline CDR1 reads SGHVS; CDR2 reads FNYEAQ. CDR3 length equals 14 residues. V was pared by 0 bases and J by 6 bases, with 0 bases of the junction left unmatched. CDR3 coding DNA: TGTGCCAGCAGCTTAGCTAGCGGGAGCAATGAGCAGTTCTTC. Amino acids: CASSLASGSNEQFF.

This clonotype was found once. Since a much larger clone is just one base distant, this may be a read error. The chain carries TRBV20-1 and TRBJ1-2; TRBD1 might be the D (6 bases). The CDR3 is made up of 11 amino acids. Per germline, CDR1 DFQATT and CDR2 SNEGSKA (reference sequence). CDR3 nucleotides: TGCAGTGCTAGAGTGGGGGCTGGCTGCACCTTC. This codes for CSARVGAGCTF.

The chain carries TRBV27 and TRBJ1-1, with TRBD1 identical over 9 bases. CDR3 size: 14 residues. From germline, CDR1 is MNHEY and CDR2 SMNVEV (reference sequence). V lost 5 bases and J lost 4; bases outside the gene matches: 5. CDR3 amino acids: CASSTGTGITEAFF. The CDR3 nucleotides are TGTGCCAGCAGTACAGGGACAGGGATCACTGAAGCTTTCTTT.

Many counts were recorded for this clonotype. The V gene is TRBV7-6, the J gene TRBJ2-7, with TRBD1 identical over 8 bases. Losses at the gene ends were 6 bases for V and 3 bases for J; bases not matched to a gene: 10. Germline CDR1 SGHVS, CDR2 FNYEAQ. The CDR3 contains 15 residues. This chain's CDR3 is CASRSGQGPYYEQYF. CDR3 sequence (DNA): TGTGCCAGCAGGTCCGGACAGGGACCCTACTACGAGCAGTACTTC.

As to this clonotype: One end of the junction varies from germline; a read error may be responsible. The chain links TRBV20-1 to TRBJ2-1, with TRBD2 matching over 7 bases. Germline V gene lookup returns CDR1 DFQATT and CDR2 SNEGSKA (reference sequence). This CDR3 is built from 16 residues. The CDR3 sequence: CSARDLGTSVYDEQFF. The DNA of the CDR3 is TGCAGTGCTAGGGATCTGGGCACTAGCGTCTACGATGAGCAGTTCTTC.